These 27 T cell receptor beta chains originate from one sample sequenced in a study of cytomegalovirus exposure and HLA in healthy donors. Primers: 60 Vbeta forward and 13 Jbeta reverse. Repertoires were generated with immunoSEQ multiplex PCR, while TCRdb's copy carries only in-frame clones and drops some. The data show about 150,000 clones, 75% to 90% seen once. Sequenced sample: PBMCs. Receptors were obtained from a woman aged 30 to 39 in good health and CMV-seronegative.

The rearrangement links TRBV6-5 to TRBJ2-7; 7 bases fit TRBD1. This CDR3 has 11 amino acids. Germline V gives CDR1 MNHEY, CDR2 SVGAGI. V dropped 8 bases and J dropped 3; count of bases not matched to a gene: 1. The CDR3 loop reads CASRTGYEQYF. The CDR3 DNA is TGTGCCAGCCGGACAGGCTACGAGCAGTACTTC.

CDR3 sequence reads: CACRDTGSYEQYF. CDR3 nucleotide sequence: TGTGCCTGCCGGGACACAGGCTCCTACGAGCAGTACTTC. The chain is built from TRBV6-1 and TRBJ2-7; D is possibly TRBD1 (6 bases). In germline, CDR1 is MNHNS, CDR2 SASEGT. The CDR3 contains 13 residues. The V and J ends lost 11 bases and 0 bases respectively, with 14 bases between them.

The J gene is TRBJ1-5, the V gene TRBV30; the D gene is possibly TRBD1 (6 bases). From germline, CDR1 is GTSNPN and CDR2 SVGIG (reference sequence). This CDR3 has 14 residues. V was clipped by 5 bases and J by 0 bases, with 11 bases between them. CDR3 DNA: TGTGCCTGGGGAACAGGGAATAGCAATCAGCCCCAGCATTTT. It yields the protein CAWGTGNSNQPQHF.

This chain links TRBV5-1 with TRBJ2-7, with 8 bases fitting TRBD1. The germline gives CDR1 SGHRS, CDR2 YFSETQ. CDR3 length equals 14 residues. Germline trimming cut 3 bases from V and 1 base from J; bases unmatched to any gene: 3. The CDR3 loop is CASSWRDRSYEQYF. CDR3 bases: TGCGCCAGCAGCTGGAGGGACAGGTCCTACGAGCAGTACTTC.

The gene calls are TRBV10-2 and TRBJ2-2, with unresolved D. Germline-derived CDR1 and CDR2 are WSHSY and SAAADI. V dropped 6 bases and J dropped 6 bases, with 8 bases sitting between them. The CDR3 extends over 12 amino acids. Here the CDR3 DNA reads TGCGCCAGCAGGGCAGTCCCCGGGGAGCTGTTTTTT. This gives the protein CASRAVPGELFF.

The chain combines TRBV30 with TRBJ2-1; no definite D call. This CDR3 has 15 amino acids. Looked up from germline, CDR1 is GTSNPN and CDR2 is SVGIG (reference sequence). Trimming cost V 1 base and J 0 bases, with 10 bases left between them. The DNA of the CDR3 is TGTGCCTGGAGTGGAGCTACTACCTCCTACAATGAGCAGTTCTTC. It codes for CAWSGATTSYNEQFF.

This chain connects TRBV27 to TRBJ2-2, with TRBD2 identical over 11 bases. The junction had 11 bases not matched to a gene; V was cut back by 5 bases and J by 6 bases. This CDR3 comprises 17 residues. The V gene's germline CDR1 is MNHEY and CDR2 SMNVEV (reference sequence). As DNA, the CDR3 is TGTGCCAGCAGTCTAAGTCCGGGACTAGCGGTTTCCGGGGAGCTGTTTTTT. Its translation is CASSLSPGLAVSGELFF.

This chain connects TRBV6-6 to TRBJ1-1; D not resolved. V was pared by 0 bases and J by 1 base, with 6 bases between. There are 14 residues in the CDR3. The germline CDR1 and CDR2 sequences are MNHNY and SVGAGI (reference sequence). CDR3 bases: TGTGCCAGCAGTTACTCGACATCGAACACTGAAGCTTTCTTT. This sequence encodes CASSYSTSNTEAFF.

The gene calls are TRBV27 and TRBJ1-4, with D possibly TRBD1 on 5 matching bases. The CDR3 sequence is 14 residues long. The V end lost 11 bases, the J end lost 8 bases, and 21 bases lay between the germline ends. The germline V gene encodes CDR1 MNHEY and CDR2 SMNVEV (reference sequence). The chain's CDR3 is CASTALGRREKLFF. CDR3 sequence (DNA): TGTGCCTCCACGGCGCTGGGGCGTCGCGAAAAACTGTTTTTT.

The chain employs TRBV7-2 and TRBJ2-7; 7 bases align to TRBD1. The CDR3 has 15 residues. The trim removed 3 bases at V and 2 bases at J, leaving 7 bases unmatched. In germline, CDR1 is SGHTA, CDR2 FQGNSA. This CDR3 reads CASSLRDSSTYEQYF. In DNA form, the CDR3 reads TGTGCCAGCAGCTTGAGGGACAGCTCAACCTACGAGCAGTACTTC.

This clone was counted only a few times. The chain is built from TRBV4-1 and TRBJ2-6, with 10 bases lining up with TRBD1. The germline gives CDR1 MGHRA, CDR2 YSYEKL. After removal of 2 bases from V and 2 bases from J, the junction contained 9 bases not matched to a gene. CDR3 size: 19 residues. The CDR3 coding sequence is TGCGCCAGCAGCCAACCGACAGGGGGCAAATCGGCTGGGGCCAACGTCCTGACTTTC. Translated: CASSQPTGGKSAGANVLTF.

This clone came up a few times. In DNA, the CDR3 is TGTGCCAGCAGTGCCGGGACAGGGTACACCGGGGAGCTGTTTTTT. As protein: CASSAGTGYTGELFF. The rearrangement uses TRBV5-6 and TRBJ2-2; 9 nucleotides agree with TRBD1. This CDR3 has 15 amino acids. The germline V gene encodes CDR1 SGHDT and CDR2 YYEEEE. The V gene end was trimmed by 5 bases and the J gene end by 3 bases; junction bases not matched to a gene: 5.

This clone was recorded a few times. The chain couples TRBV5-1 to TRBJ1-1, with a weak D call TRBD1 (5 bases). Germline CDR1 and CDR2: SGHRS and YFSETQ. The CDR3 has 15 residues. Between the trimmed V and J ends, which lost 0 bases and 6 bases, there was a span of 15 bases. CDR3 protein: CASSLVSGSRPEAFF. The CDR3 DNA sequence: TGCGCCAGCAGCTTGGTATCAGGGTCGAGGCCTGAAGCTTTCTTT.

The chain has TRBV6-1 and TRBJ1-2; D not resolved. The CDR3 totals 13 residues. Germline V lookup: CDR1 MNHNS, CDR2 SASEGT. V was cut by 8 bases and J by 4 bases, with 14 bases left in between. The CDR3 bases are TGTGCCAGCCAGGCACCGGGAATCTATGGCTACACCTTC. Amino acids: CASQAPGIYGYTF.

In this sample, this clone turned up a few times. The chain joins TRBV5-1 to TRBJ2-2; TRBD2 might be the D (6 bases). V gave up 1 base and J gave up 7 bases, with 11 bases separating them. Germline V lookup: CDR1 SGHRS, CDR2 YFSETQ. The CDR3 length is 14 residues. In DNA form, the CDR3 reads TGCGCCAGCAGCTTGCCAACTAGCTTCGGGGAGCTGTTTTTT. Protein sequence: CASSLPTSFGELFF. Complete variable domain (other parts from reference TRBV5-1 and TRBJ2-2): KAGVTQTPRYLIKTRGQQVTLSCSPISGHRSVSWYQQTPGQGLQFLFEYFSETQRNKGNFPGRFSGRQFSNSRSEMNVSTLELGDSALYLCASSLPTSFGELFFGEGSRLTVL.

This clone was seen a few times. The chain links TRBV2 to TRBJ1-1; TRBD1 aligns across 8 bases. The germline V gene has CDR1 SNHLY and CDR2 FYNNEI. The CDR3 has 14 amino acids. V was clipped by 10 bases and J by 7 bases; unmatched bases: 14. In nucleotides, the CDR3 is TGTGCCAACACGTTCGGACAGGGAACAAGTGAAGCTTTCTTT. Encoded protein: CANTFGQGTSEAFF.

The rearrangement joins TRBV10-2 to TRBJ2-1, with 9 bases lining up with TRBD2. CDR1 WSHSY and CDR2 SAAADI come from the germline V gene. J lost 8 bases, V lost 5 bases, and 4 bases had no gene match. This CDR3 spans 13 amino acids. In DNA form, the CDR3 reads TGCGCCAGCAGTCCCGGGACTAGCTATGAGCAGTTCTTC. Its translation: CASSPGTSYEQFF.

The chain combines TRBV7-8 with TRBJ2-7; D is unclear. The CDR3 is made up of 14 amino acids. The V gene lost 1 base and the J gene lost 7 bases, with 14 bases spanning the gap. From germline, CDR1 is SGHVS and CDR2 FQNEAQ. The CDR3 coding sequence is TGTGCCAGCAGCTTAGAGGCCGGGTTTGGAGAGCAGTACTTC. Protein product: CASSLEAGFGEQYF.

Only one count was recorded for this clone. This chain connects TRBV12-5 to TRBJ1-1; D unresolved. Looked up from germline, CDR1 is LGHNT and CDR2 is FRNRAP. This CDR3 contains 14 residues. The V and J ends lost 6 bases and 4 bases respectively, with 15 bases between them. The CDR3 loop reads CASGFYSGVTEAFF. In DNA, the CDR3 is TGTGCTAGTGGCTTCTATAGCGGGGTCACTGAAGCTTTCTTT.

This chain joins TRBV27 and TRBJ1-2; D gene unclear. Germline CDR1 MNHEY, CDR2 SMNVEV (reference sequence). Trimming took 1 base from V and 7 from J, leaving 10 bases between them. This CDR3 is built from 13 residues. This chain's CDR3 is CASSLFPGGGYTF. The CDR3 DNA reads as TGTGCCAGCAGTTTATTCCCGGGAGGTGGCTACACCTTC.

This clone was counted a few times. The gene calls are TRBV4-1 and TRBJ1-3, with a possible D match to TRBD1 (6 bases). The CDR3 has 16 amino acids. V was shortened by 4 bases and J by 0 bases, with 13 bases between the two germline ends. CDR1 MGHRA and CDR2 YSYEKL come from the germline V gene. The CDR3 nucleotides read TGCGCCAGCAGCCCTATAGGACAGAACTCTGGAAACACCATATATTTT. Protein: CASSPIGQNSGNTIYF.

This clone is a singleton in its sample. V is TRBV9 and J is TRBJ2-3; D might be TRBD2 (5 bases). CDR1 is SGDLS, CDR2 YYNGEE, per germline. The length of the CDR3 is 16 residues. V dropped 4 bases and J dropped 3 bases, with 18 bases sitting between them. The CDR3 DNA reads TGTGCCAGCAGCCCGGGGTGGAGTATTATGACAGATACGCAGTATTTT. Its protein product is CASSPGWSIMTDTQYF.

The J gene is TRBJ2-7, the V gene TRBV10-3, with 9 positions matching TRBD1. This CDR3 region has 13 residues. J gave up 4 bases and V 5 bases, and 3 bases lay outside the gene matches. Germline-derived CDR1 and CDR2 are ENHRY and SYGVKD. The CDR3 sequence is CAISPGQGYEQYF. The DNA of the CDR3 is TGTGCCATCAGTCCCGGACAGGGGTACGAGCAGTACTTC.

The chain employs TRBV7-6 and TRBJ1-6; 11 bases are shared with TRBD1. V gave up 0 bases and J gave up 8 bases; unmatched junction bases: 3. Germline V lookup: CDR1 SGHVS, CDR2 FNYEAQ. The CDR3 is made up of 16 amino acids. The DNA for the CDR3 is TGTGCCAGCAGCTTAGCCTCGGACAGGGGGCATTCACCCCTCCACTTT. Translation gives CASSLASDRGHSPLHF.

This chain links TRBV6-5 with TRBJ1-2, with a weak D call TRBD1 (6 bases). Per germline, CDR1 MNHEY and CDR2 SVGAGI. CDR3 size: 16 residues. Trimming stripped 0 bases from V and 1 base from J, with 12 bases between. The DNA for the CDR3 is TGTGCCAGCAGTTACTCCACAGGGCCGTTTAACTATGGCTACACCTTC. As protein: CASSYSTGPFNYGYTF.

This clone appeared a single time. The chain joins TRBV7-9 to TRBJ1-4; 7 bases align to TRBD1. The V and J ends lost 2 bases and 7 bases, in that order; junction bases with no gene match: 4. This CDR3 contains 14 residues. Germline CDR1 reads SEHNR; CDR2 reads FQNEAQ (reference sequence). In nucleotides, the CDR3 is TGTGCCAGCAGCTTACAGGCAGGGGGTGAAAAACTGTTTTTT. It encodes CASSLQAGGEKLFF.

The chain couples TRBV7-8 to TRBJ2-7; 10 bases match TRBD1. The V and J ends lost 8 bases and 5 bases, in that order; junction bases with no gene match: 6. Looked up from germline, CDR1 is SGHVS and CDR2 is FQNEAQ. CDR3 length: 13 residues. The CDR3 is CASRDRGGDEQYF. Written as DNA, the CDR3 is TGTGCCAGCCGGGACAGGGGTGGAGACGAGCAGTACTTC. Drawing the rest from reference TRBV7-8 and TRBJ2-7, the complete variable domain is GAGVSQSPRYKVAKRGQDVALRCDPISGHVSLFWYQQALGQGPEFLTYFQNEAQLDKSGLPSDRFFAERPEGSVSTLKIQRTQQEDSAVYLCASRDRGGDEQYFGPGTRLTVT.